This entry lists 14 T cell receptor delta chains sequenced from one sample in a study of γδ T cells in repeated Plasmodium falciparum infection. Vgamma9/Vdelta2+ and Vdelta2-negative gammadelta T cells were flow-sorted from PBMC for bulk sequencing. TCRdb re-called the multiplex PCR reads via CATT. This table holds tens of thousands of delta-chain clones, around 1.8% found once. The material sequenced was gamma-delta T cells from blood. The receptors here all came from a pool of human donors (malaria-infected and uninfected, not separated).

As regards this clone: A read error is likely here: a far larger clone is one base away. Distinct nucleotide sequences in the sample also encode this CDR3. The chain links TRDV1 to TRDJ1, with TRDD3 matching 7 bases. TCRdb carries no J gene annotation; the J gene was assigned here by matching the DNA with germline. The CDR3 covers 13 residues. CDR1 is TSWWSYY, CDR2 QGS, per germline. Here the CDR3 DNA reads TGTGCCCTTGGTAGGGGGATGGTCGATAAACTCATCTTT. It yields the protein CALGRGMVDKLIF.

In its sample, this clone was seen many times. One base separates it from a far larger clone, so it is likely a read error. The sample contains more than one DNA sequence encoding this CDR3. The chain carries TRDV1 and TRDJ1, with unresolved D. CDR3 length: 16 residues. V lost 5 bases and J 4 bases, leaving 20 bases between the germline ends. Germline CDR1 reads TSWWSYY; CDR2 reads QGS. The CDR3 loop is CALGIRPVRNGDKLIF. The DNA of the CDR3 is TGTGCTCTTGGGATAAGACCTGTTAGGAACGGCGATAAACTCATCTTT.

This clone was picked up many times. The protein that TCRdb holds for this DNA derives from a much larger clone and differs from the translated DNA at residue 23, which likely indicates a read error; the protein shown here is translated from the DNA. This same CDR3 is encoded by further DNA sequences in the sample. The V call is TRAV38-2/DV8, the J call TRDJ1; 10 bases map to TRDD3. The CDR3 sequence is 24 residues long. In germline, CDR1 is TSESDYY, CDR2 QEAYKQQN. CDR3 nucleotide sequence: TGTGCTTATAGAAGCCCGGAGGTTCCTATGCACTGGGGGATTGAGGGTGAGGACACCGATAAACTCACCTTT. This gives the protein CAYRSPEVPMHWGIEGEDTDKLTF.

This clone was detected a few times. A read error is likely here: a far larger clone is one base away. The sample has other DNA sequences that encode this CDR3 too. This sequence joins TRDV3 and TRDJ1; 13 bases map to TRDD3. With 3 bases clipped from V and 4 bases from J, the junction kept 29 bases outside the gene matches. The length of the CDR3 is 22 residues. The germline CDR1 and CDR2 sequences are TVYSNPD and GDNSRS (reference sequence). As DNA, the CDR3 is TGTGCCTTCTCTCGGCGGGCAGACTGGGGGATACGTCCTAAATTGTACAGCGATAAACTCATCTTT. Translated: CAFSRRADWGIRPKLYSDKLIF.

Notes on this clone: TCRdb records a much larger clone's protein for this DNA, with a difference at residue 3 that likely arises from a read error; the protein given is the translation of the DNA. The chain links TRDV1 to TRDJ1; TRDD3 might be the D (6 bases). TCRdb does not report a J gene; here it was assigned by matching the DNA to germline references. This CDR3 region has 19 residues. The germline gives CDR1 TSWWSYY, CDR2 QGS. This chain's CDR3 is CAPGESGPPVVLQTDKLIF. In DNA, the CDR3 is TGTGCTCCTGGGGAATCGGGGCCCCCGGTCGTCCTTCAAACCGATAAACTCATCTTT.

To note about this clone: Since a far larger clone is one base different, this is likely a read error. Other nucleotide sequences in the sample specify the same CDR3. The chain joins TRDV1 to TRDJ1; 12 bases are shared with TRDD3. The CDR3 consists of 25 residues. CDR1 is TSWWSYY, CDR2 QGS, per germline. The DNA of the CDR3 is TGTGCTCTTGGGGATACCCACGGGAGGAACTACTGGGGGATACCCCCATCCTTGTACACAGATAAACTTATCTTT. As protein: CALGDTHGRNYWGIPPSLYTDKLIF.

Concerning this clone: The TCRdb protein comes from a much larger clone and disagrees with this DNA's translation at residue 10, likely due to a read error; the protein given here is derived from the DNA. Here the CDR3 DNA reads TGTGCCTGTGACACATCGATACTGGGGGGCTTAATCCCGCGGTACACCGATAAACTCATCTTT. The encoded protein is CACDTSILGGLIPRYTDKLIF. V and J are TRDV2 and TRDJ1, with 8 bases that match TRDD3. The J gene is not listed in TCRdb, so it was assigned here from a DNA match to germline. Germline values: CDR1 GEAIGNYY, CDR2 EKD. This CDR3 is 21 amino acids long. Trimming at V came to 1 base and at J to 0 bases, leaving 21 bases not matched to a gene.

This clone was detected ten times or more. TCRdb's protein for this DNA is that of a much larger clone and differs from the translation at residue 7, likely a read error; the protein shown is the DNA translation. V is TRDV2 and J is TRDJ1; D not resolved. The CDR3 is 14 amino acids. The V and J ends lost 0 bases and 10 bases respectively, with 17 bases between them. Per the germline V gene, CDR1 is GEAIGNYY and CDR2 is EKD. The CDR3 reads CACDTPLVVGVLIF. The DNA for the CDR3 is TGTGCCTGTGACACCCCTCTTGTAGTTGGCGTACTCATCTTT.

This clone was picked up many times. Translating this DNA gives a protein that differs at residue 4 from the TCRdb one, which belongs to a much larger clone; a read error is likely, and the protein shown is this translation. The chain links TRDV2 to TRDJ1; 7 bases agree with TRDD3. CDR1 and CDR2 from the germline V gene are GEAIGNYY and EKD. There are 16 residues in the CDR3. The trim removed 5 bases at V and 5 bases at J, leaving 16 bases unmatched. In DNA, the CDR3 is TGTGCCTGTGGACCTGCGGCCAAATGGGGGAGAGATAAACTCATCTTT. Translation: CACGPAAKWGRDKLIF.

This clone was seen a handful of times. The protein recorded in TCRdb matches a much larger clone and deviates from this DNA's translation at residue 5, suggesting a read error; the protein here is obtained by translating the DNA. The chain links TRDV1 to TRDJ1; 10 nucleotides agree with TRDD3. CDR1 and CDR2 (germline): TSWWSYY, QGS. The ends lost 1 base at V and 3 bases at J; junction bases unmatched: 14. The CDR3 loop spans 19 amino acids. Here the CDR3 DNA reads TGTGCTCTTGGGGAACAAATAGTCCTGGGGGATAGGAAATCCGATAAACTCATCTTT. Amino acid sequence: CALGEQIVLGDRKSDKLIF.

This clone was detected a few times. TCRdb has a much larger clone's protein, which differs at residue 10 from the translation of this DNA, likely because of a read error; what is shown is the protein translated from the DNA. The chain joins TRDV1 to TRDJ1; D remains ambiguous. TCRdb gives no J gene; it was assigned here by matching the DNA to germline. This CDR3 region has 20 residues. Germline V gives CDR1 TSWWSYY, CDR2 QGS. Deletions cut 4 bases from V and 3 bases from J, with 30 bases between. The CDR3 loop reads CALGVFSDPLTSLESDKLIF. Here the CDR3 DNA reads TGTGCTCTTGGGGTCTTCAGCGATCCTTTAACGTCGCTGGAGTCCGATAAACTCATCTTT.

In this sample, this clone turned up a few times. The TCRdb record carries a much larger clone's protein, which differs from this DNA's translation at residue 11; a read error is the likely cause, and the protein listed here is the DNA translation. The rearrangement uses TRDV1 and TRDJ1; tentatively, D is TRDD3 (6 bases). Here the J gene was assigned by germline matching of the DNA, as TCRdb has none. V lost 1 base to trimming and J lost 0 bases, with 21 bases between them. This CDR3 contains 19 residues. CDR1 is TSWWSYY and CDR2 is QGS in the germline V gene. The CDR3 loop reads CALGEPATLGNPNTDKLIF. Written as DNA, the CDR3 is TGTGCTCTTGGGGAACCCGCCACCCTGGGGAATCCGAACACCGATAAACTCATCTTT.

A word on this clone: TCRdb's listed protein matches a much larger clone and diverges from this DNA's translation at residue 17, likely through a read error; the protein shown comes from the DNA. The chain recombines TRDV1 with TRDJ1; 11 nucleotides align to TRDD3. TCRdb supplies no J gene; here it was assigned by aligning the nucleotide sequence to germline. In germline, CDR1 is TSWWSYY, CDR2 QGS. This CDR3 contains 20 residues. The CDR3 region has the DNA TGTGCTCTTGGGGAATTGGTCTGGGGGATACTCCTCCCTAACACCGATGAACTCATCTTT. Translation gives CALGELVWGILLPNTDELIF.

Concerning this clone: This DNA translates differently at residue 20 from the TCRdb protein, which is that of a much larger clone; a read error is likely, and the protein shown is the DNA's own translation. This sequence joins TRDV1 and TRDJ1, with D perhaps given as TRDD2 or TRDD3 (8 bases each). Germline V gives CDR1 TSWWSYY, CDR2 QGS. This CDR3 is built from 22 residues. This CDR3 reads CALGPPSLPMVLGGSTTDKFIF. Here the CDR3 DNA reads TGTGCTCTTGGGCCACCAAGCCTTCCTATGGTACTGGGGGGGTCCACGACCGATAAATTCATCTTT.